This T cell receptor (beta chain) was documented in a study of healthy donors' naive CD4 and CD8 T cells. At the level of the study: Three donor age groups were sampled: 20-25, 40-50 and 60-70 years; half female.

Study-wide results and caveats: Bias from naive T cell homeostatic proliferation was not addressed. Most V and J genes were reportedly biased between naive CD4+ and CD8+ cells.

A word on this clonotype: The antigen is not known.

A linear amplification protocol produced the TCR libraries from around 0.55 ug of total RNA. TCRdb fed the reads into MiXCR, producing one record per CDR3 protein. The sample comprises 150,000 to 200,000 distinct CDR3 sequences, about four fifths of which are singletons, and less than 2.5% rests with the top ten. This sequence was found in a pool of human donors in good health; the sample pools cells from several healthy donors. Specimen: naive CD4+ and CD8+ T cells sorted from blood, pooled from several donors.

The CDR3 protein is CATRERGTFYEQYF. The CDR3 bases are TGTGCCACCAGGGAGCGGGGGACCTTCTACGAGCAGTACTTC. The V and J genes are TRBV19 and TRBJ2-7, with 8 bases fitting TRBD2. V shed 10 bases, J shed 3 bases, and the junction held 11 bases outside the gene matches. The CDR3 is 14 amino acids. Germline V gives CDR1 LNHDA, CDR2 SQIVND (reference sequence).